This T cell receptor (beta chain) is drawn from a study of blood T cell repertoires in COVID-19 (dated by TCRdb to the early 2020s). In the study overall: Samples covering the acute and convalescent phases of COVID-19 were provided by collaborators in the United States, Italy and Spain. Where HLA class I and class II types were available, the types were taken from metadata supplied by the sample provider, not from assay-based typing. The samples were drawn from two sources: the first 160 participants of the ongoing ImmuneRACE study, and over 950 subjects contributed by 6 global collaborators. Sample metadata almost always included a de-identified subject ID, COVID-19 status, age in years and sex. The material from the prospective study consisted of cDNA or gDNA derived from T cells, B-cell-depleted T cells, or PBMCs. Subjects who had been exposed to COVID-19, were actively infected with it, or had recovered from it provided the deeply sampled blood TCRbeta repertoires that made up the dataset. A freely available public database, intended as a resource for researchers studying the immune response to SARS-CoV-2, is where the repertoires were released. Broader findings and caveats from the paper: How much clinical and demographic metadata was included differed by source and by participant, and the metadata was provided uncurated.

Collaborating institutions collected whole blood in K2EDTA tubes following their own protocols. For TCRbeta analysis, collaborator samples were shipped as frozen whole blood, as isolated PBMCs, or as DNA extracted from either sample type. The immunoSEQ Assay, a bias-controlled multiplex PCR, was used to amplify TCRbeta CDR3 regions from genomic DNA. Processing in the source paper ran as follows. Within the assay, amplification of reference gene primers was used to estimate how many nucleated cells each sample contained. Sequence reads were collapsed and filtered to measure the absolute abundance of every unique TCRbeta CDR3 rearrangement. For each sample, productive Simpson clonality was calculated as the square root of Simpson's diversity index over productive rearrangements. TCRdb limited this immuneACCESS table to in-frame rearrangements with V and J called. A share of clones is missing; checked studies link under half to unresolved V genes, and the rest is unexplained. V and J calls and clone size come straight from that table; D and trimming were deduced from the DNA. The sample data list some 50,000 clones, and 80% to 90% of these were observed just once. Together, the top ten hold over 2% of the sample.

The junction shows trimming of 4 bases on V and 5 bases on J, and the gene matches do not reach 8 bases of it. The cysteine opens and the phenylalanine closes a CDR3 of 16 amino acids. The kept DNA is CDR3 alone, 48 bases in frame from the first base. The germline V gene encodes CDR1 ENHRY and CDR2 SYGVKD. About this clone: It has no known antigen specificity. No base-level quality is on record; no much larger clone is a single base apart.

The chain was built from TRBV10-3 and TRBJ2-2; 9 bases in the junction line up with TRBD2. The sequencing sample was made of peripheral blood. This receptor was obtained from a man aged 45-65 years with acute or convalescent COVID-19. The sequenced DNA: TGTGCCATCAGTGGAGCGGCGGGAGGGCCTACCGGGGAGCTGTTTTTT. Its protein product is CAISGAAGGPTGELFF.